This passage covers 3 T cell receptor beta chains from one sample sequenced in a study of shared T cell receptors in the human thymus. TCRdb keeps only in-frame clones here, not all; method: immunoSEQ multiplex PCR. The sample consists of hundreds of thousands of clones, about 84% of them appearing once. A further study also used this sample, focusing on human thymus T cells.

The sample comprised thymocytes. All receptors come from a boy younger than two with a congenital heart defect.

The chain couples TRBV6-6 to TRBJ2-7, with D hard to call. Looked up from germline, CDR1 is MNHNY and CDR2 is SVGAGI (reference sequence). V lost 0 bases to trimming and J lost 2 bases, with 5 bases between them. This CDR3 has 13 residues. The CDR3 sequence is CASSYSRTYEQYF. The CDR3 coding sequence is TGTGCCAGCAGTTACTCGAGAACCTACGAGCAGTACTTC.

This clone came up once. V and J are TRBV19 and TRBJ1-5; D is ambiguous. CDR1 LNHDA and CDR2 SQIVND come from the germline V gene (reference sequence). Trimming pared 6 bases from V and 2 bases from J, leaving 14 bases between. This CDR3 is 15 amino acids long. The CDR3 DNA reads TGTGCCAGTAGCCGGGAAAAAAGGGGCAATCAGCCCCAGCATTTT. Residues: CASSREKRGNQPQHF.

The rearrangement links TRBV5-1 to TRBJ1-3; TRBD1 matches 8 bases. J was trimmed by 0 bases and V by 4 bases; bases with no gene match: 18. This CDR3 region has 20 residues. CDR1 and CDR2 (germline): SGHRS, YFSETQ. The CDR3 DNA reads TGCGCCAGCAGCCCACTATGGACAGGGTCCGGGGGGTCCTCTGGAAACACCATATATTTT. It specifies CASSPLWTGSGGSSGNTIYF.